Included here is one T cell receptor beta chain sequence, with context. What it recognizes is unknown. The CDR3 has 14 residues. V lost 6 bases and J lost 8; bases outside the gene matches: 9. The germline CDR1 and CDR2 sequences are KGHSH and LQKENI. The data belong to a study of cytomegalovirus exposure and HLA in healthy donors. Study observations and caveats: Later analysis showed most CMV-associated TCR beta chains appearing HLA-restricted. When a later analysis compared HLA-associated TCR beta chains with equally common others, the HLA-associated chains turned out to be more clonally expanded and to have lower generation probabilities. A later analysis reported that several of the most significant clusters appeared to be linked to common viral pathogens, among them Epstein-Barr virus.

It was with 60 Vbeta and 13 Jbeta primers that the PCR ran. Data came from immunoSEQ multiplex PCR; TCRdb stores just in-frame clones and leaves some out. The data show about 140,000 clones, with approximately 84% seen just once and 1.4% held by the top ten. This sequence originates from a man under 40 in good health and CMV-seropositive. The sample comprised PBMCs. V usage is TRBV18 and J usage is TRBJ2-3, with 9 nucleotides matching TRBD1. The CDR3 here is CASSPTPTGGTQYF. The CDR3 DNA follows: TGTGCCAGCTCGCCCACTCCGACAGGGGGTACGCAGTATTTT.